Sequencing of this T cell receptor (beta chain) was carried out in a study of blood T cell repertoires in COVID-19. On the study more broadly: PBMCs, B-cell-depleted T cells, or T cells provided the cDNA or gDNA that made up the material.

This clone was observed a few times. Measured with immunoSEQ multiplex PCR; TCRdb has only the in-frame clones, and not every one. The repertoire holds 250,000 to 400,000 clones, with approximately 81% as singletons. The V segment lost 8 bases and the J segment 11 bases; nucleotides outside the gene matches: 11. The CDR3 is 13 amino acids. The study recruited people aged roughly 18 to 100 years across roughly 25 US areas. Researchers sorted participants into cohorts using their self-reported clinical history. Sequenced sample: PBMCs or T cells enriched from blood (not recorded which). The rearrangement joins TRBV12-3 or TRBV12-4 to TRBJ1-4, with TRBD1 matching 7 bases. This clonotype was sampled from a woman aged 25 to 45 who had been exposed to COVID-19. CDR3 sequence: CASALQGEVKLFF. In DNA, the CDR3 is TGTGCCAGCGCTCTTCAGGGGGAAGTGAAACTGTTTTTT.